Listed here are 29 T cell receptor beta chains from one sample, sequenced in a study of blood T cell repertoires in COVID-19. This table comes from immunoSEQ multiplex PCR, and its TCRdb copy is limited to in-frame clones, with some not included. This table has 250,000 to 350,000 clones, about 90% appearing once. Sequencing was performed on peripheral blood. The receptors were gathered from a woman in her fifties or sixties with COVID-19, enrolled during active disease.

This chain connects TRBV5-1 to TRBJ2-7; possible D gene TRBD2, 6 bases. This CDR3 region has 16 residues. Per the germline V gene, CDR1 is SGHRS and CDR2 is YFSETQ. The ends were cut back, 3 bases at V and 4 bases at J, with 20 bases in the middle. The CDR3 region is CASSWGISGDTYEQYF. The CDR3 nucleotides are TGCGCCAGCAGCTGGGGGATTAGCGGAGATACTTACGAGCAGTACTTC.

The V and J genes are TRBV20-1 and TRBJ2-1; tentative D call: TRBD2 (5 bases). The CDR3 runs 11 residues. V lost 1 base and J 9 bases, leaving 7 bases between the germline ends. Germline V gene sequence: CDR1 DFQATT, CDR2 SNEGSKA (reference sequence). This CDR3 is CSARVRGEQFF. CDR3 nucleotides: TGCAGTGCTAGAGTCCGGGGTGAGCAGTTCTTC.

The rearrangement uses TRBV11-1 and TRBJ2-4; unclear D gene. The CDR3 covers 16 residues. In germline, CDR1 is SGHAT, CDR2 FQDESV (reference sequence). With 1 base removed from V and 0 bases from J, the gap between germline ends came to 10 bases. This CDR3 is CASSLGPSRAKNIQYF. The DNA of the CDR3 is TGTGCCAGCAGCTTAGGGCCTTCTCGAGCCAAAAACATTCAGTACTTC.

The rearrangement links TRBV24-1 to TRBJ2-3; D is possibly TRBD1 (7 bases). CDR3 length equals 15 residues. Deletions cut 2 bases from V and 4 bases from J, with 12 bases between. The germline V gene encodes CDR1 KGHDR and CDR2 SFDVKD. CDR3 coding DNA: TGTGCCACCAGTGATTGGCTCAGGGGGGCAGATACGCAGTATTTT. This sequence encodes CATSDWLRGADTQYF.

The V and J genes are TRBV5-4 and TRBJ2-6, with TRBD2 as a possible D gene (6 bases). The germline gives CDR1 SGHNT, CDR2 YYREEE (reference sequence). CDR3 length equals 20 residues. V lost 4 bases to trimming and J lost 0 bases, with 23 bases between them. DNA of the CDR3: TGTGCCAGCAGCCGTTTTAAAGGCGGGGATCCTAACTCTGGGGCCAACGTCCTGACTTTC. Translating it yields CASSRFKGGDPNSGANVLTF.

CDR3 region: CASRGPSSTEAFF. CDR3 bases: TGTGCCAGCAGGGGCCCCTCCAGCACTGAAGCTTTCTTT. V usage is TRBV6-4 and J usage is TRBJ1-1; no clear D gene. V was cut by 6 bases and J by 4 bases, with 12 bases left in between. Per germline, CDR1 MRHNA and CDR2 SNTAGT. CDR3 size: 13 residues.

The chain is built from TRBV6-6 and TRBJ2-3; D is unclear. Germline V gives CDR1 MNHNY, CDR2 SVGAGI (reference sequence). The CDR3 is made up of 12 amino acids. Trimming pared 10 bases from V and 6 bases from J, leaving 14 bases between. The CDR3: CATSPSSDTQYF. The CDR3 DNA reads as TGTGCCACTTCCCCCTCTTCGGATACGCAGTATTTT.

V is TRBV11-1 and J is TRBJ2-5, with no clear D. CDR3 length: 12 amino acids. The V gene's germline CDR1 is SGHAT and CDR2 FQDESV (reference sequence). V gave up 6 bases and J gave up 1 base, with 6 bases separating them. The CDR3 region has the DNA TGTGCCAGCAGTCCCTTCCAAGAGACCCAGTACTTC. Residues: CASSPFQETQYF.

This clone was seen a few times. This rearrangement joins TRBV2 to TRBJ1-6; TRBD1 matches at 7 bases. CDR1 and CDR2 (germline): SNHLY, FYNNEI. The CDR3 is made up of 13 amino acids. V was clipped by 8 bases and J by 8 bases; unmatched bases: 6. The CDR3 loop is CASARDRDSPLHF. The CDR3 DNA is TGTGCCAGCGCAAGGGACAGAGATTCACCCCTCCACTTT.

The chain links TRBV7-2 to TRBJ1-6; 9 bases agree with TRBD1. V lost 4 bases to trimming and J lost 9 bases; unmatched junction nucleotides: 4. The CDR3 sequence is 14 residues long. CDR1 SGHTA and CDR2 FQGNSA come from the germline V gene. The CDR3 DNA reads TGTGCCAGCAGCTCCGGGACAGGGCCTTCACCCCTCCACTTT. It codes for CASSSGTGPSPLHF.

This rearrangement joins TRBV18 to TRBJ1-5; TRBD1 agrees at 12 bases. The CDR3 contains 16 residues. Germline V gene lookup returns CDR1 KGHSH and CDR2 LQKENI. V lost 7 bases, J lost 0 bases, and 4 bases stayed unmatched. The CDR3 is CASWGQGAISNQPQHF. The CDR3, as DNA: TGTGCCAGCTGGGGACAGGGGGCAATTAGCAATCAGCCCCAGCATTTT. Supplemented by reference TRBV18 and TRBJ1-5, the full variable domain reads NAGVMQNPRHLVRRRGQEARLRCSPMKGHSHVYWYRQLPEEGLKFMVYLQKENIIDESGMPKERFSAEFPKEGPSILRIQQVVRGDSAAYFCASWGQGAISNQPQHFGDGTRLSIL.

The chain recombines TRBV20-1 with TRBJ1-1; D is undetermined. CDR3 size: 11 residues. With 4 bases removed from V and 7 bases from J, the gap between germline ends came to 10 bases. The V gene's germline CDR1 is DFQATT and CDR2 SNEGSKA (reference sequence). DNA of the CDR3: TGCAGTGCTACAGTTCACCTTGAAGCTTTCTTT. It yields the protein CSATVHLEAFF.

The chain combines TRBV6-2 or TRBV6-3 with TRBJ2-3, with a tentative D call TRBD2 (6 bases). This CDR3 is built from 15 residues. V lost 5 bases to trimming and J lost 3 bases, with 15 bases between them. Germline V CDR1 and CDR2: MNHEY, SVGEGT. The DNA of the CDR3 is TGTGCCAGCAGTCTAAGGAGTAGCGGAACAGATACGCAGTATTTT. Translating it yields CASSLRSSGTDTQYF.

A single count supports this clone. The chain uses TRBV30 and TRBJ2-1; D might be TRBD1 (5 bases). The V gene's germline CDR1 is GTSNPN and CDR2 SVGIG (reference sequence). The CDR3 is made up of 13 amino acids. V lost 0 bases, J lost 8 bases, and 11 bases lay in between. CDR3 DNA sequence: TGTGCCTGGAGTGTATTACCCAGGGATGAGCAGTTCTTC. Amino acids: CAWSVLPRDEQFF.

CDR3 nucleotides: TGTGCCAGCAGGCGACTAGCGGGAGGGTGGACCGGGGAGCTGTTTTTT. Its translation: CASRRLAGGWTGELFF. The chain employs TRBV2 and TRBJ2-2, with TRBD2 identical over 14 bases. The germline V gene has CDR1 SNHLY and CDR2 FYNNEI. V trimming: 6 bases; J trimming: 5 bases; junction bases outside the gene matches: 5. The length of the CDR3 is 16 residues. Using reference TRBV2 and TRBJ2-2 for the parts outside the CDR3, the full variable domain is EPEVTQTPSHQVTQMGQEVILRCVPISNHLYFYWYRQILGQKVEFLVSFYNNEISEKSEIFDDQFSVERPDGSNFTLKIRSTKLEDSAMYFCASRRLAGGWTGELFFGEGSRLTVL.

V gene TRBV18 combines with J gene TRBJ1-1; 7 bases map to TRBD1. The germline V gene encodes CDR1 KGHSH and CDR2 LQKENI. CDR3 size: 15 residues. V gave up 6 bases and J gave up 5 bases; unmatched junction bases: 12. This chain's CDR3 is CASSQDRAAGTEAFF. DNA for the CDR3: TGTGCCAGCTCCCAAGACAGGGCCGCGGGTACTGAAGCTTTCTTT.

The genes are TRBV29-1 and TRBJ2-7, with 10 bases matching TRBD1. Germline trimming cut 6 bases from V and 2 bases from J; bases unmatched to any gene: 7. Germline V gene lookup returns CDR1 SQVTM and CDR2 ANQGSEA. The CDR3 contains 14 residues. Here the CDR3 reads CSVEGGQGTYEQYF. The CDR3 bases are TGCAGCGTAGAGGGGGGACAGGGGACCTACGAGCAGTACTTC.

The chain has TRBV7-2 and TRBJ2-5; no clear D. Germline CDR1 reads SGHTA; CDR2 reads FQGNSA. This CDR3 is 15 amino acids long. V lost 4 bases, J lost 2 bases, and 14 bases lay in between. The CDR3 loop reads CASSWARRFQETQYF. CDR3 nucleotides: TGTGCCAGCAGCTGGGCCCGACGATTTCAAGAGACCCAGTACTTC.

There are a few counts of this clone. The chain uses TRBV19 and TRBJ1-6; maybe TRBD1 (6 bases). Germline CDR1 and CDR2: LNHDA and SQIVND (reference sequence). Trimming shortened V by 5 bases and J by 3 bases, and 20 bases separated the two germline ends. The CDR3 is 18 amino acids. CDR3 coding DNA: TGTGCCAGTAGTTCGGCTGTCCGGGGGGCCGGCTATAATTCACCCCTCCACTTT. This gives the protein CASSSAVRGAGYNSPLHF.

This clone has a single count. This sequence joins TRBV18 and TRBJ1-1; 8 nucleotides match TRBD1. This CDR3 has 14 residues. J gave up 1 base and V 7 bases, and 5 bases lay outside the gene matches. Germline-derived CDR1 and CDR2 are KGHSH and LQKENI. DNA of the CDR3: TGTGCCAGCTTGGACAGGGAGAGGAACACTGAAGCTTTCTTT. This sequence encodes CASLDRERNTEAFF.

The chain uses TRBV7-8 and TRBJ1-1; no clear D. The CDR3 is 13 residues long. V was cut by 6 bases and J by 0 bases, with 8 bases left in between. In germline, CDR1 is SGHVS, CDR2 FQNEAQ. The CDR3 bases are TGTGCCAGCAGGAGAGGCATGAACACTGAAGCTTTCTTT. This gives the protein CASRRGMNTEAFF.

The V gene is TRBV4-2, the J gene TRBJ1-1, with 8 bases fitting TRBD1. CDR1 is LGHNA, CDR2 YNFKEQ, per germline. After removal of 4 bases from V and 5 bases from J, the junction contained 9 bases not matched to a gene. The CDR3 extends over 15 amino acids. CDR3 DNA: TGTGCCAGCAGCCCCCCCGGACAGGGTGGGACTGAAGCTTTCTTT. Encoded protein: CASSPPGQGGTEAFF.

This clone was recorded only once. V gene TRBV11-3 combines with J gene TRBJ2-7; D is perhaps TRBD1 (6 bases). The ends were cut back, 8 bases at V and 4 bases at J, with 18 bases in the middle. CDR1 SGHNT and CDR2 YENEEA come from the germline V gene. The CDR3 loop spans 14 amino acids. CDR3 sequence reads: CASRSRTDPYEQYF. CDR3 in DNA: TGTGCCAGCCGCTCGAGGACAGACCCGTACGAGCAGTACTTC.

The V and J genes are TRBV5-8 and TRBJ2-1; 11 nucleotides line up with TRBD2. Germline V gene sequence: CDR1 SGHTS, CDR2 YDEGEE. V lost 3 bases and J lost 0; bases outside the gene matches: 2. This CDR3 has 16 residues. The CDR3 sequence is CASSWGLAVSYNEQFF. The CDR3 region has the DNA TGTGCCAGCAGCTGGGGACTAGCGGTCTCCTACAATGAGCAGTTCTTC.

The DNA of the CDR3 is TGTGCCAGCAGCTTAAGGGACATATCAGAAAAACTGTTTTTT. Its translation is CASSLRDISEKLFF. This chain links TRBV7-9 with TRBJ1-4, with D possibly matching TRBD1 (6 bases). This CDR3 is built from 14 residues. From germline, CDR1 is SEHNR and CDR2 FQNEAQ (reference sequence). Trimming cost V 2 bases and J 8 bases, with 12 bases left between them.

This chain links TRBV4-2 with TRBJ1-6, with D unresolved. The V gene's germline CDR1 is LGHNA and CDR2 YNFKEQ. Trimming pared 0 bases from V and 9 bases from J, leaving 9 bases between. The CDR3 is 14 amino acids. CDR3 nucleotides: TGTGCCAGCAGCCAAGACAGGTTTGGTTCACCCCTCCACTTT. Translating gives CASSQDRFGSPLHF.

This sequence joins TRBV20-1 and TRBJ2-7; the match to TRBD2 covers 7 bases. V was pared by 3 bases and J by 7 bases, with 9 bases of the junction left unmatched. The CDR3 covers 13 residues. Germline-derived CDR1 and CDR2 are DFQATT and SNEGSKA (reference sequence). The CDR3 is CSASGAGVGEQYF. Here the CDR3 DNA reads TGCAGTGCTAGTGGGGCGGGAGTTGGTGAGCAGTACTTC.

This clone has a single count. The V and J genes are TRBV4-1 and TRBJ1-1; no reliable D call. CDR3 length equals 15 residues. The germline gives CDR1 MGHRA, CDR2 YSYEKL. V lost 7 bases and J 0 bases, leaving 15 bases between the germline ends. CDR3: CASTQSWALNTEAFF. The CDR3 bases are TGCGCCAGCACCCAGAGCTGGGCCCTGAACACTGAAGCTTTCTTT.

The chain employs TRBV2 and TRBJ2-2, with 8 bases lining up with TRBD1. Trimming removed 6 bases from V and 3 bases from J; junction bases left unmatched: 3. Germline-derived CDR1 and CDR2 are SNHLY and FYNNEI. CDR3 length: 14 residues. The CDR3 loop reads CASRDRAYTGELFF. CDR3 DNA sequence: TGTGCCAGCAGGGACAGGGCCTACACCGGGGAGCTGTTTTTT.